This paragraph covers one T cell receptor beta chain sequence. Its antigen is unknown. Vbeta (60) and Jbeta (13) primers were used in the PCR. Sequenced by immunoSEQ multiplex PCR; TCRdb stores in-frame clones only, minus some. The data show 150,000 to 200,000 clones, roughly 81% seen once. The data are from a study of cytomegalovirus exposure and HLA in healthy donors. Overall study results and limits: Analysis performed later found 15,000 or so TCR beta sequences associated with HLA alleles at 0.05 false discovery rate.

Trimming took 2 bases from V and 6 from J, leaving 13 bases between them. CDR1 is SGHTA and CDR2 is FQGTGA in the germline V gene. The CDR3 has 14 residues. This TCR was sampled from a girl aged 5-17 years in good health and CMV-seropositive. Sequencing was performed on PBMCs. This rearrangement joins TRBV7-3 to TRBJ1-1, with D perhaps matching TRBD1 (5 bases). The CDR3 nucleotides are TGTGCCAGCAGCTTACCAGGGAAGGGGTCTGAAGCTTTCTTT. This sequence encodes CASSLPGKGSEAFF. Complete variable domain (other parts from reference TRBV7-3 and TRBJ1-1): GAGVSQTPSNKVTEKGKYVELRCDPISGHTALYWYRQSLGQGPEFLIYFQGTGAADDSGLPNDRFFAVRPEGSVSTLKIQRTERGDSAVYLCASSLPGKGSEAFFGQGTRLTVV.